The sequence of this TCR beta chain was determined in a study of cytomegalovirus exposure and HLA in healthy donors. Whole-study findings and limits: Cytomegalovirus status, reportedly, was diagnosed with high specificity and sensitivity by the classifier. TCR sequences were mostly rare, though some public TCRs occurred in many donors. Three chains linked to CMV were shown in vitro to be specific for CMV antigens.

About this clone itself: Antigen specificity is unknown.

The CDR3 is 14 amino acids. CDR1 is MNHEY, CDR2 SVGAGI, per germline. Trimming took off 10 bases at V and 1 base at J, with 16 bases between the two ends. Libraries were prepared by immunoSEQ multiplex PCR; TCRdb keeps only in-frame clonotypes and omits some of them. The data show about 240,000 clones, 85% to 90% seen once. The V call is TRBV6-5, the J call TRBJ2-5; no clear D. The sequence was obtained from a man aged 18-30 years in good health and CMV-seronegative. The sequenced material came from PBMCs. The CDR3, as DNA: TGTGCCACCACCTTAGGAGTCGGCCAAGAGACCCAGTACTTC. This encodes CATTLGVGQETQYF.